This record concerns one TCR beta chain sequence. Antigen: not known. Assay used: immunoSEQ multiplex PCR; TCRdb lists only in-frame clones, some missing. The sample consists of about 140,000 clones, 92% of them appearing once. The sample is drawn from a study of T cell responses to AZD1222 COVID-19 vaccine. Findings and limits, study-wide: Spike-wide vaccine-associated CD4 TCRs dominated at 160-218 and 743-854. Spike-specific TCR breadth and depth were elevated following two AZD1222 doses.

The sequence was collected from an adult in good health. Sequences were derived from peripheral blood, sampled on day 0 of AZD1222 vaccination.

The CDR3 region has the DNA TGTGCCAGCAGTCCACATGCAGGGGGCTCTACAGCCGACGAGCAGTACTTC. Translated, it gives CASSPHAGGSTADEQYF. The rearrangement links TRBV6-2 or TRBV6-3 to TRBJ2-7; 8 positions agree with TRBD1. The junction had 17 bases not matched to a gene; V was cut back by 5 bases and J by 5 bases. The CDR3 is made up of 17 amino acids. Germline CDR1 and CDR2: MNHEY and SVGEGT.